One and the same sample provided the 8 T cell receptor beta chains below, sequenced in a study of OX40 agonist ivuxolimab in advanced cancers. Profiling relied on immunoSEQ multiplex PCR, and the TCRdb table lists in-frame clones only, not all of them. The sample holds 55,000 to 90,000 clones, approximately 81% seen once. The sequences come from CD4+ or CD8+ T cells sorted from blood, collected in a trial of the OX40 agonist ivuxolimab. These TCRs come from an adult with an advanced solid tumor such as melanoma, head and neck, liver or kidney cancer.

The rearrangement joins TRBV9 to TRBJ1-3; D unresolved. V was trimmed by 3 bases and J by 4 bases, leaving 8 bases between them. The CDR3 consists of 13 residues. Germline V gene lookup returns CDR1 SGDLS and CDR2 YYNGEE. CDR3 sequence (DNA): TGTGCCAGCAGCGCTCGGGTAGGAAACACCATATATTTT. As protein: CASSARVGNTIYF.

This clone was counted between two and nine times. The sample carries other DNA sequences with the same CDR3. This chain joins TRBV12-5 and TRBJ2-5; no clear D gene. Trimming took 1 base from V and 4 from J, leaving 4 bases between them. This CDR3 region has 12 residues. Germline CDR1 is LGHNT and CDR2 is FRNRAP. This chain's CDR3 is CASGLGGETQYF. The CDR3 DNA reads TGTGCTAGTGGTTTGGGAGGAGAGACCCAGTACTTC.

The chain joins TRBV30 to TRBJ1-1, with D perhaps TRBD1 (6 bases). Trimming took off 7 bases at V and 2 bases at J, with 14 bases between the two ends. This CDR3 comprises 13 residues. Germline lookup yields CDR1 GTSNPN and CDR2 SVGIG (reference sequence). This CDR3 is CASFRGFNTEAFF. The DNA of the CDR3 is TGTGCCTCCTTCAGGGGTTTTAACACTGAAGCTTTCTTT.

The chain is built from TRBV2 and TRBJ2-5; either TRBD1 or TRBD2 may fit D (6 bases each). Germline CDR1 and CDR2: SNHLY and FYNNEI. Trimming pared 10 bases from V and 0 bases from J, leaving 12 bases between. CDR3 length: 13 residues. The CDR3 protein is CATERGDQETQYF. The CDR3 bases are TGTGCCACCGAAAGGGGGGACCAAGAGACCCAGTACTTC.

This chain uses TRBV12-2 with TRBJ1-2. TRBV12-2 is a pseudogene locus. The CDR3 covers 15 residues. This CDR3 is CASRSAGIVNYGYTF. The CDR3 bases are TGTGCAAGTCGCTCTGCTGGGATCGTTAACTATGGCTACACCTTC.

The V and J genes are TRBV5-1 and TRBJ2-3; 7 bases map to TRBD1. The length of the CDR3 is 15 residues. V was clipped by 5 bases and J by 0 bases; unmatched bases: 6. Germline-derived CDR1 and CDR2 are SGHRS and YFSETQ. The CDR3 loop reads CASRMGTASTDTQYF. CDR3 bases: TGCGCCAGCAGGATGGGGACAGCTAGCACAGATACGCAGTATTTT.

The chain uses TRBV7-5 and TRBJ1-5; TRBD1 was called by the table and not checked on the DNA. TRBV7-5 is reported as a pseudogene. The CDR3 runs to 18 residues. The CDR3 is CARSSLGRLDRVRQPQHF. The CDR3 DNA reads TGTGCCAGAAGCTCCCTTGGGCGTCTCGACAGGGTTCGGCAGCCCCAGCATTTT.

The chain carries TRBV5-5 and TRBJ1-1, with 7 bases lining up with TRBD1. From germline, CDR1 is SGHKS and CDR2 YYEKEE (reference sequence). The CDR3 loop spans 13 amino acids. Trimming at V came to 2 bases and at J to 6 bases, leaving 4 bases not matched to a gene. CDR3: CASSLRQGPEAFF. The CDR3, as DNA: TGTGCCAGCAGCTTACGACAGGGACCTGAAGCTTTCTTT.